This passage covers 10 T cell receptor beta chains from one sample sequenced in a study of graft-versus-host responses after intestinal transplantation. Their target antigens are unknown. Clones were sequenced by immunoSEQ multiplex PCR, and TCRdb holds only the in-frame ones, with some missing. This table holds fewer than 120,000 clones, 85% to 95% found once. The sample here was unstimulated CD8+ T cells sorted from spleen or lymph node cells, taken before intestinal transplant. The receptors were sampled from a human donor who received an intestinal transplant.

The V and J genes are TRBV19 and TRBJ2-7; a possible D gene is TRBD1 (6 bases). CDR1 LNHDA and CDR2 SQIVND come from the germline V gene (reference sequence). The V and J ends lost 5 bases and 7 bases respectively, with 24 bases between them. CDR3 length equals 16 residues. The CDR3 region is CASSPHLQGPTGEQYF. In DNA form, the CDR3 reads TGTGCCAGTAGTCCTCACCTACAGGGTCCTACGGGAGAGCAGTACTTC.

CDR3: CASSEIPGARYGYTF. In nucleotides, the CDR3 is TGTGCCAGCAGTGAAATCCCAGGGGCCCGCTATGGCTACACCTTC. The rearrangement uses TRBV6-1 and TRBJ1-2; perhaps TRBD1 as D (6 bases). Trimming took off 2 bases at V and 4 bases at J, with 14 bases between the two ends. Germline CDR1 MNHNS, CDR2 SASEGT. The CDR3 consists of 15 residues.

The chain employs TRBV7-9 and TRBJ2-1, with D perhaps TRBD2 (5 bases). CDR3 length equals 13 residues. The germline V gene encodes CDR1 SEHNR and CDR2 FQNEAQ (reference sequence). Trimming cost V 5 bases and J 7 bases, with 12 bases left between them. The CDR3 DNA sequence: TGTGCCAGCAGCCGAAGCGGCGGGAATGAGCAGTTCTTC. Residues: CASSRSGGNEQFF.

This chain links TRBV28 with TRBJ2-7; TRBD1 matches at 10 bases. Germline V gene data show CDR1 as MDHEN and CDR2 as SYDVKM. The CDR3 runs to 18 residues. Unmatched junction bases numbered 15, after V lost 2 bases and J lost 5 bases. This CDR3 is CASSLVARDRGLHHEQYF. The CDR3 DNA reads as TGTGCCAGCAGTTTAGTGGCCCGGGACAGGGGACTACACCACGAGCAGTACTTC.

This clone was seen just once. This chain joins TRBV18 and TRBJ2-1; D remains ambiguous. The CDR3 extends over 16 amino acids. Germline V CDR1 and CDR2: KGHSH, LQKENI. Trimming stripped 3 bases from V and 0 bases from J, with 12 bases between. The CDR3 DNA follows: TGTGCCAGCTCACCTTCGCGGAAGAGCTCCTACAATGAGCAGTTCTTC. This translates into CASSPSRKSSYNEQFF.

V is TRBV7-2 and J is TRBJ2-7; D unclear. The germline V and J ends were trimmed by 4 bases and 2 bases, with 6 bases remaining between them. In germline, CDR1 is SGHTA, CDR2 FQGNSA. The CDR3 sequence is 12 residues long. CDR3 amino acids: CASSSIAYEQYF. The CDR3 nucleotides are TGTGCCAGCAGCTCGATCGCCTACGAGCAGTACTTC.

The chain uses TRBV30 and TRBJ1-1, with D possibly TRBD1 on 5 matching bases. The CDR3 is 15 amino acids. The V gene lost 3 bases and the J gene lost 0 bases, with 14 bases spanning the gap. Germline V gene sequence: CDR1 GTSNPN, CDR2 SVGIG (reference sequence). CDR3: CAWSDEGSVNTEAFF. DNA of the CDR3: TGTGCCTGGAGCGATGAGGGGTCAGTGAACACTGAAGCTTTCTTT.

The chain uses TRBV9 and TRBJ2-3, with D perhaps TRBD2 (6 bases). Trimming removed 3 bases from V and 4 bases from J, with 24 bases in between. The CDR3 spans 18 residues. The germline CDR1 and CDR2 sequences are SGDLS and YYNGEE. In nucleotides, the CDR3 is TGTGCCAGCAGCGCGTTGAGTATAGCGGAATATCGGGCAGATACGCAGTATTTT. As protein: CASSALSIAEYRADTQYF. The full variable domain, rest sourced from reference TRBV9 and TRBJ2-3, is DSGVTQTPKHLITATGQRVTLRCSPRSGDLSVYWYQQSLDQGLQFLIQYYNGEERAKGNILERFSAQQFPDLHSELNLSSLELGDSALYFCASSALSIAEYRADTQYFGPGTRLTVL.

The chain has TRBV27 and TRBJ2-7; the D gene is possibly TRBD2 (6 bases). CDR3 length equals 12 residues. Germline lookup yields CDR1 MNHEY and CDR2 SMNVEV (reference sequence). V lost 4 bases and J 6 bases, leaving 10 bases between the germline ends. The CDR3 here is CASSWRGGEQYF. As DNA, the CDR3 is TGTGCCAGCAGTTGGAGGGGCGGCGAGCAGTACTTC.

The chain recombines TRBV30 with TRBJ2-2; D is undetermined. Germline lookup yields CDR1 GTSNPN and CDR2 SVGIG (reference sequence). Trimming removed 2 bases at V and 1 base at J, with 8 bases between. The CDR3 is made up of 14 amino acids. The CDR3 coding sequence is TGTGCCTGGAGTCCCCTTATGAACACCGGGGAGCTGTTTTTT. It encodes CAWSPLMNTGELFF.